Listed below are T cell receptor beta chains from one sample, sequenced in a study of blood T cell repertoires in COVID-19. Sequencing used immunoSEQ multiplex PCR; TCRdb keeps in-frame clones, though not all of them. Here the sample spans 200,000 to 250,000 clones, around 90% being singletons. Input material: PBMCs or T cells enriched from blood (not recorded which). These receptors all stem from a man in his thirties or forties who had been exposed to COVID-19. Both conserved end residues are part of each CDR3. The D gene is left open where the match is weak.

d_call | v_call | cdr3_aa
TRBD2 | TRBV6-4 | CASSDKGGGAFTGELFF
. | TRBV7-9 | CASSLGHQGYGYTF
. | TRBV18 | CASSPRTVDGYTF
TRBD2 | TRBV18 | CASSPTSGESTDTQYF
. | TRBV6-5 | CASSYTGSDNEKLFF
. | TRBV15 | CATNHDRLNTGELFF
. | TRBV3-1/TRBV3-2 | CASSQESPGVSGNTIYF
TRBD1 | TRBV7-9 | CASSQTPGGPQPQHF
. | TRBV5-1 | CASQIAGGSSYNEQFF
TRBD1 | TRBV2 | CASSTTGGTEAFF
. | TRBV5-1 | CASSLRSTNSGNTIYF
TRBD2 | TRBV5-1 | CASSPWGTSGGNEQFF